This T cell receptor beta chain was documented in a study of blood T cell repertoires in COVID-19. Sequencing was performed with immunoSEQ multiplex PCR; in TCRdb, only in-frame clones are kept and a portion is missing. The sample carries about 81,000 clones, 85% to 90% recorded once. V was pared by 2 bases and J by 1 base, with 3 bases of the junction left unmatched. Germline loops: CDR1 SGHNT, CDR2 YYREEE (reference sequence). The CDR3 is 15 residues long. Sequencing input: PBMCs or T cells enriched from blood (not recorded which). This sequence originates from a woman aged 45 to 65 with acute COVID-19. The rearrangement links TRBV5-4 to TRBJ1-1; 9 bases match TRBD1. Written as DNA, the CDR3 is TGTGCCAGCAGCTTCCAGGGACAGGGGAACACTGAAGCTTTCTTT. Residues: CASSFQGQGNTEAFF.